This passage covers 5 T cell receptor beta chains from one sample sequenced in a study of T cell responses to AZD1222 COVID-19 vaccine. The table came from immunoSEQ multiplex PCR; TCRdb's copy has only in-frame clones and leaves some out. In the table there are nearly 110,000 clones, around nine tenths of which are singletons. The sequencing here drew on peripheral blood, taken on day 0 of AZD1222 vaccination. Receptors originate from an adult in good health.

The chain employs TRBV20-1 and TRBJ1-1; D remains ambiguous. The V end lost 3 bases, the J end lost 7 bases, and 15 bases lay between the germline ends. CDR1 and CDR2 from the germline V gene are DFQATT and SNEGSKA (reference sequence). The CDR3 totals 13 residues. The CDR3 DNA reads TGCAGTGCTAGTATTGGAGGAACCAATGAAGCTTTCTTT. Amino acid sequence: CSASIGGTNEAFF.

This chain joins TRBV19 and TRBJ1-2, with D hard to call. The CDR3 loop spans 15 amino acids. V was trimmed by 5 bases and J by 0 bases, leaving 13 bases between them. The germline gives CDR1 LNHDA, CDR2 SQIVND (reference sequence). The CDR3 nucleotides are TGTGCCAGTAGTTTGCCTCGCGGAGCTAACTATGGCTACACCTTC. Translated, it gives CASSLPRGANYGYTF.

This clone was detected only once. V is TRBV30 and J is TRBJ2-7; D is possibly TRBD1 or TRBD2 (5 bases each). Looked up from germline, CDR1 is GTSNPN and CDR2 is SVGIG (reference sequence). The CDR3 is 11 residues long. The ends were cut back, 2 bases at V and 5 bases at J, with 7 bases in the middle. The CDR3 bases are TGTGCCTGGAGTCAGGGAGACGAGCAGTACTTC. Translation gives CAWSQGDEQYF.

V is TRBV7-9 and J is TRBJ1-2; D is uncertain. The germline CDR1 and CDR2 sequences are SEHNR and FQNEAQ (reference sequence). The CDR3 has 13 amino acids. V was shortened by 6 bases and J by 0 bases, with 8 bases between the two germline ends. CDR3 DNA: TGTGCCAGCAGTTCTCGGGCTAACTATGGCTACACCTTC. Encoded protein: CASSSRANYGYTF.

The chain has TRBV5-8 and TRBJ1-4; 9 bases are a match to TRBD1. J lost 6 bases, V lost 4 bases, and 10 bases had no gene match. The CDR3 sequence is 16 residues long. Germline assignment: CDR1 SGHTS and CDR2 YDEGEE. CDR3 loop: CASSRDRDSMDEKLFF. In nucleotides, the CDR3 is TGTGCCAGCAGCCGGGACAGGGATAGTATGGATGAAAAACTGTTTTTT.